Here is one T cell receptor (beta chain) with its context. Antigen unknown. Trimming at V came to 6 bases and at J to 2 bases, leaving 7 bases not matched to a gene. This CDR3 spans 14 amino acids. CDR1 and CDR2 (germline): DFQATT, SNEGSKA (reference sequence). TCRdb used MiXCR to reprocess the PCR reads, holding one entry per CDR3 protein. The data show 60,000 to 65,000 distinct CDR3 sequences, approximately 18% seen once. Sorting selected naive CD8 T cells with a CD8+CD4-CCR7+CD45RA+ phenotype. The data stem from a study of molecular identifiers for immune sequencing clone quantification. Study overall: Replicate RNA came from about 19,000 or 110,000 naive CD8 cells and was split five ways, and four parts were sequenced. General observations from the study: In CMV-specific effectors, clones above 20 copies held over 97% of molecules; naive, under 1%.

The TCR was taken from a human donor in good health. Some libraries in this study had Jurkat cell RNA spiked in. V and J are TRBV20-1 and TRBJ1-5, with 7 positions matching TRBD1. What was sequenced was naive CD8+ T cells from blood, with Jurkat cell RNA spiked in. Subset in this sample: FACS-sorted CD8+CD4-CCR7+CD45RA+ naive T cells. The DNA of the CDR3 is TGCAGTGCGATCGACAGGGTAGGCAATCAGCCCCAGCATTTT. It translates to CSAIDRVGNQPQHF.